The 14 T cell receptor beta chains below were found in one sample sequenced in a study of spatial heterogeneity in lung cancer (dated by TCRdb to the late 2010s). The library relied on 5' RACE. The sequencing machine was a NextSeq 500. Starting from the raw public reads, TCRdb applied fastp trimming at Q25, assembled clones with MiXCR and retained in-frame beta chains. Each record represents a unique CDR3 protein, reported with the most common genes and DNA among its rows. The sample has tens of thousands of distinct CDR3 sequences on record, roughly 13% of them singletons. The ten top clones hold about 57% of the sample. Read against the paper, the sample's time point label means: sample taken at primary tumor resection. Sequences were derived from PBMCs, sampled at surgery. The receptors originated from a male donor with early-stage non-small cell lung cancer.

This clonotype was seen repeatedly, ten times or more. This sequence joins TRBV7-2 and TRBJ2-1; D uncertain. The germline V gene encodes CDR1 SGHTA and CDR2 FQGNSA. CDR3 length equals 13 residues. The V end was cut by 7 bases, the J end by 9 bases, with 16 bases between. The CDR3 bases are TGTGCCAGCACTTCTCGAGCCGCGGTTGAGCAGTTCTTC. It yields the protein CASTSRAAVEQFF. Together with reference TRBV7-2 and TRBJ2-1, the CDR3 gives the full variable domain: GAGVSQSPSNKVTEKGKDVELRCDPISGHTALYWYRQSLGQGLEFLIYFQGNSAPDKSGLPSDRFSAERTGGSVSTLTIQRTQQEDSAVYLCASTSRAAVEQFFGPGTRLTVL.

The chain links TRBV12-3 or TRBV12-4 to TRBJ1-1; no reliable D call. V lost 3 bases, J lost 5 bases, and 10 bases lay in between. There are 13 residues in the CDR3. The CDR3 nucleotides read TGTGCCAGCAGTTTCAACGGTGGAACTGAAGCTTTCTTT. As protein: CASSFNGGTEAFF.

The chain recombines TRBV20-1 with TRBJ1-4; weak D call: TRBD1 (5 bases). The CDR3 length is 13 residues. Per the germline V gene, CDR1 is DFQATT and CDR2 is SNEGSKA (reference sequence). V shed 3 bases and J shed 8 bases, with 13 bases lying between them. CDR3 sequence: CSARGTSWEKLFF. CDR3 DNA sequence: TGCAGTGCTAGGGGGACGTCATGGGAAAAACTGTTTTTT.

This clonotype was recorded many times. The genes are TRBV3-1 and TRBJ2-5; the D gene is possibly TRBD2 (6 bases). From germline, CDR1 is LGHDT and CDR2 YNNKEL (reference sequence). The CDR3 extends over 13 amino acids. V lost 4 bases and J lost 1, with 7 bases in between. The CDR3 DNA reads TGTGCCAGCAGCCGGGGGGTCCAAGAGACCCAGTACTTC. This codes for CASSRGVQETQYF.

The rearrangement uses TRBV27 and TRBJ2-3; 9 bases fit TRBD2. V dropped 2 bases and J dropped 3; count of bases not matched to a gene: 6. The germline gives CDR1 MNHEY, CDR2 SMNVEV (reference sequence). The CDR3 covers 16 residues. The CDR3 reads CASSLTGGGGTDTQYF. Written as DNA, the CDR3 is TGTGCCAGCAGTTTAACCGGCGGGGGGGGTACAGATACGCAGTATTTT.

The CDR3 reads CASSYGRNTPTSGYTF. The CDR3 bases are TGTGCCAGCAGTTACGGACGGAACACACCGACCTCGGGCTACACCTTC. V and J are TRBV6-5 and TRBJ1-2, with no clear D. This CDR3 has 16 residues. V gave up 2 bases and J gave up 8 bases, with 21 bases separating them. The germline V gene has CDR1 MNHEY and CDR2 SVGAGI.

The V gene is TRBV24-1, the J gene TRBJ2-3; the match to TRBD2 covers 9 bases. Germline CDR1 KGHDR, CDR2 SFDVKD. CDR3 size: 15 residues. Trimming at V came to 3 bases and at J to 4 bases, leaving 4 bases not matched to a gene. The CDR3 region is CATSDTGLAADTQYF. DNA for the CDR3: TGTGCCACCAGTGATACGGGACTAGCTGCAGATACGCAGTATTTT.

This chain joins TRBV29-1 and TRBJ2-3; perhaps TRBD2 as D (6 bases). The V and J ends lost 0 bases and 8 bases respectively, with 27 bases between them. Germline CDR1 SQVTM, CDR2 ANQGSEA. The CDR3 loop spans 18 amino acids. This CDR3 reads CSVEDLLTGPVRGGTQYF. The DNA of the CDR3 is TGCAGCGTTGAAGATCTTCTTACGGGCCCTGTGCGGGGAGGTACGCAGTATTTT.

V and J are TRBV25-1 and TRBJ1-4, with D unresolved. CDR3 length equals 17 residues. From germline, CDR1 is MGHDK and CDR2 SYGVNS. V was pared by 4 bases and J by 8 bases, with 23 bases between. The CDR3 spells CASSGLQAWTESEKLFF. The CDR3 DNA follows: TGTGCCAGCAGTGGACTCCAGGCTTGGACTGAAAGCGAAAAACTGTTTTTT. Based on the CDR3 plus reference TRBV25-1 and TRBJ1-4, the full variable domain is EADIYQTPRYLVIGTGKKITLECSQTMGHDKMYWYQQDPGMELHLIHYSYGVNSTEKGDLSSESTVSRIRTEHFPLTLESARPSHTSQYLCASSGLQAWTESEKLFFGSGTQLSVL.

This clonotype was detected many times. The chain couples TRBV5-1 to TRBJ2-3; 14 nucleotides agree with TRBD2. The CDR3 has 17 residues. Germline V CDR1 and CDR2: SGHRS, YFSETQ. Losses at the gene ends were 4 bases for V and 3 bases for J; bases not matched to a gene: 7. For the CDR3, the DNA is TGCGCCAGCAGCCGGCGACTAGCGGGGGGGCAGACAGATACGCAGTATTTT. This gives the protein CASSRRLAGGQTDTQYF.

The table lists this clonotype with many counts. V usage is TRBV23-1 and J usage is TRBJ2-3; D call uncertain. TRBV23-1 has ORF status, its function being uncertain. The CDR3 contains 19 residues. V dropped 3 bases and J dropped 1 base, with 23 bases sitting between them. The CDR3 loop is CASSHPEKEGPRGTDTQYF. The DNA of the CDR3 is TGCGCCAGCAGTCACCCCGAGAAGGAAGGTCCCCGGGGCACAGATACGCAGTATTTT.

This clonotype was seen repeatedly, ten times or more. The gene calls are TRBV19 and TRBJ2-1; D perhaps matches TRBD1 (5 bases). CDR1 and CDR2 from the germline V gene are LNHDA and SQIVND (reference sequence). Trimming pared 5 bases from V and 2 bases from J, leaving 7 bases between. This CDR3 spans 13 amino acids. The CDR3 sequence is CASSQGTYNEQFF. The CDR3, as DNA: TGTGCCAGTAGTCAGGGAACCTACAATGAGCAGTTCTTC.

This clonotype was picked up a small number of times. The V and J genes are TRBV9 and TRBJ2-3, with D uncertain. This CDR3 is built from 16 residues. The V gene's germline CDR1 is SGDLS and CDR2 YYNGEE. Trimming left V 3 bases short and J 0 bases short, with 14 bases between. The CDR3 loop is CASSALSSRSTDTQYF. The DNA of the CDR3 is TGTGCCAGCAGCGCATTGTCGTCGCGTAGCACAGATACGCAGTATTTT.

This clonotype has a handful of counts. The chain combines TRBV29-1 with TRBJ2-7; 12 bases are shared with TRBD1. J lost 6 bases, V lost 1 base, and 4 bases had no gene match. The germline gives CDR1 SQVTM, CDR2 ANQGSEA. The CDR3 spans 14 residues. CDR3 loop: CSVEVGQGAGEQYF. The CDR3 region has the DNA TGCAGCGTTGAAGTGGGACAGGGGGCAGGCGAGCAGTACTTC.